The 17 T cell receptor beta chains below were found in one sample sequenced in a study of Ad26.COV2.S vaccination and SARS-CoV-2 variants. Treatment noted: approximately 18 received Ad26.COV2.S at low or high dose, single or two shots; about 5 received placebo; per-sample allocation not given. Specimens were obtained on day 63 following the first vaccine or placebo injection. Libraries were prepared by immunoSEQ multiplex PCR; TCRdb keeps only in-frame clonotypes and omits some of them. Seen here are a few hundred thousand clones, 75% to 95% observed once, and the top ten hold 12%. The material was peripheral blood, obtained in a trial of Ad26.COV2.S vaccine versus placebo. The receptors stem from a person aged 18-60 years who received the Ad26.COV2.S COVID-19 vaccine or a placebo.

V and J are TRBV27 and TRBJ1-5; 7 bases fit TRBD1. The CDR3 extends over 15 amino acids. The germline V gene has CDR1 MNHEY and CDR2 SMNVEV (reference sequence). Germline trimming cut 3 bases from V and 5 bases from J; bases unmatched to any gene: 7. This CDR3 reads CASSFRTGLHQPQHF. The CDR3 DNA is TGTGCCAGCAGTTTCAGGACAGGCCTTCATCAGCCCCAGCATTTT.

V and J are TRBV24-1 and TRBJ2-1, with D maybe TRBD1 (6 bases). This CDR3 contains 14 residues. The germline V gene encodes CDR1 KGHDR and CDR2 SFDVKD. Deletions cut 4 bases from V and 9 bases from J, with 15 bases between. This CDR3 reads CATSERGTRGEQFF. CDR3 DNA sequence: TGTGCCACCAGTGAGAGGGGGACACGGGGTGAGCAGTTCTTC.

The rearrangement uses TRBV7-2 and TRBJ2-5; 10 bases match TRBD1. Trimming cost V 5 bases and J 6 bases; bases outside gene matches: 6. This CDR3 is 14 amino acids long. In germline, CDR1 is SGHTA, CDR2 FQGNSA. CDR3 residues: CASSPRDRGKTQYF. CDR3 nucleotides: TGTGCCAGCAGCCCGCGGGACAGGGGTAAGACCCAGTACTTC.

V is TRBV9 and J is TRBJ1-2; D is possibly TRBD1 (6 bases). Looked up from germline, CDR1 is SGDLS and CDR2 is YYNGEE. The V end was cut by 0 bases, the J end by 0 bases, with 9 bases between. The CDR3 sequence is 15 residues long. The CDR3 DNA sequence: TGTGCCAGCAGCGTAGCCTGGGGGCCTAACTATGGCTACACCTTC. Its protein is CASSVAWGPNYGYTF.

The chain employs TRBV28 and TRBJ1-3; possibly TRBD1 for D (5 bases). CDR1 is MDHEN, CDR2 SYDVKM, per germline. Trimming took off 6 bases at V and 0 bases at J, with 18 bases between the two ends. This CDR3 contains 17 residues. CDR3 in amino acids: CASSWGGTASSGNTIYF. DNA for the CDR3: TGTGCCAGCAGCTGGGGGGGGACCGCATCCTCTGGAAACACCATATATTTT.

The rearrangement links TRBV18 to TRBJ2-7, with D perhaps TRBD1 (5 bases). The length of the CDR3 is 15 residues. The germline V and J ends were trimmed by 0 bases and 0 bases, with 9 bases remaining between them. Germline values: CDR1 KGHSH, CDR2 LQKENI. The CDR3 reads CASSPPTDLSYEQYF. The CDR3 nucleotides are TGTGCCAGCTCACCACCGACAGATCTCTCCTACGAGCAGTACTTC.

This chain connects TRBV7-8 to TRBJ1-2; D unclear. This CDR3 has 20 amino acids. Germline assignment: CDR1 SGHVS and CDR2 FQNEAQ. Trimming left V 2 bases short and J 7 bases short, with 32 bases between. CDR3 nucleotides: TGTGCCAGCAGCTTAAGGGATCGAGGGCGCGGGTTTCAAAAGCGTAGTGGCTACACCTTC. Its protein product is CASSLRDRGRGFQKRSGYTF. The full variable domain, its missing parts supplied by reference TRBV7-8 and TRBJ1-2, is GAGVSQSPRYKVAKRGQDVALRCDPISGHVSLFWYQQALGQGPEFLTYFQNEAQLDKSGLPSDRFFAERPEGSVSTLKIQRTQQEDSAVYLCASSLRDRGRGFQKRSGYTFGSGTRLTVV.

The chain links TRBV13 to TRBJ1-5, with TRBD1 as a possible D gene (5 bases). V gave up 1 base and J gave up 1 base, with 5 bases separating them. CDR1 is PRHDT and CDR2 is FYEKMQ in the germline V gene (reference sequence). The CDR3 loop spans 14 amino acids. CDR3 sequence reads: CASSLAGSNQPQHF. The CDR3 DNA reads as TGTGCCAGCAGCTTAGCAGGGAGCAATCAGCCCCAGCATTTT.

The gene calls are TRBV6-5 and TRBJ2-6; D is unclear. V was cut by 5 bases and J by 3 bases, with 2 bases left in between. Germline CDR1 MNHEY, CDR2 SVGAGI. The CDR3 consists of 12 residues. The CDR3 protein is CASSIGANVLTF. The DNA of the CDR3 is TGTGCCAGCAGTATTGGGGCCAACGTCCTGACTTTC.

The CDR3 reads CASRLADFEPQHF. The CDR3 nucleotides read TGTGCAAGTCGCTTAGCGGACTTCGAGCCCCAGCATTTT. V usage is TRBV12-2 and J usage is TRBJ1-5. TRBV12-2 has pseudogene status. This CDR3 contains 13 residues.

The chain has TRBV5-5 and TRBJ2-1, with TRBD2 matching 14 bases. Germline CDR1 reads SGHKS; CDR2 reads YYEKEE (reference sequence). The ends lost 4 bases at V and 1 base at J; junction bases unmatched: 7. This CDR3 contains 18 residues. The CDR3 DNA follows: TGTGCCAGCAGCCCGGGACTAGCGGGAGAGGTTTCCTACAATGAGCAGTTCTTC. This encodes CASSPGLAGEVSYNEQFF.

The V gene is TRBV30, the J gene TRBJ2-3; TRBD1 agrees at 8 bases. The germline V gene has CDR1 GTSNPN and CDR2 SVGIG (reference sequence). The CDR3 loop spans 14 amino acids. J gave up 4 bases and V 0 bases, and 3 bases lay outside the gene matches. The CDR3 sequence: CAWSVGTGPDTQYF. For the CDR3, the DNA is TGTGCCTGGAGTGTAGGGACAGGCCCAGATACGCAGTATTTT. The full variable domain, with the rest looked up from reference TRBV30 and TRBJ2-3, is SQTIHQWPATLVQPVGSPLSLECTVEGTSNPNLYWYRQAAGRGLQLLFYSVGIGQISSEVPQNLSASRPQDRQFILSSKKLLLSDSGFYLCAWSVGTGPDTQYFGPGTRLTVL.

This clone was seen a handful of times. The chain uses TRBV3-1 (or the pseudogene TRBV3-2) and TRBJ1-1; 11 nucleotides align to TRBD1. Per germline, CDR1 LGHDT and CDR2 YNNKEL (reference sequence). The ends lost 4 bases at V and 6 bases at J; junction bases unmatched: 4. The CDR3 is 14 residues long. Here the CDR3 DNA reads TGTGCCAGCAGCCCTCCGGGACAGGGGGCTGAAGCTTTCTTT. It translates to CASSPPGQGAEAFF.

The genes are TRBV12-5 and TRBJ2-3; TRBD1 matches 7 bases. Germline CDR1 LGHNT, CDR2 FRNRAP. Trimming removed 6 bases from V and 1 base from J; junction bases left unmatched: 7. The CDR3 is 15 amino acids. This CDR3 is CASGADRVRTDTQYF. The CDR3 coding sequence is TGTGCTAGTGGCGCTGACAGGGTCCGCACAGATACGCAGTATTTT.

This sequence joins TRBV7-9 and TRBJ2-2; 9 bases map to TRBD2. The CDR3 has 16 residues. The J segment lost 5 bases and the V segment lost 0 bases, leaving 4 bases of the junction unmatched. Germline V gives CDR1 SEHNR, CDR2 FQNEAQ (reference sequence). The CDR3 spells CASSLAVLAGTGELFF. For the CDR3, the DNA is TGTGCCAGCAGCTTAGCTGTCCTAGCGGGAACCGGGGAGCTGTTTTTT.

This chain joins TRBV6-5 and TRBJ1-5; 7 bases match TRBD1. The CDR3 contains 14 residues. Germline loops: CDR1 MNHEY, CDR2 SVGAGI. With V trimmed by 6 bases and J by 3 bases, 5 bases remained unmatched. This CDR3 reads CASSAGTDNQPQHF. CDR3 coding DNA: TGTGCCAGCAGCGCTGGGACAGACAATCAGCCCCAGCATTTT.

The CDR3 region has the DNA TGCGCCAGCAGCCAAACGTCCCCGGCGAGGACCGGGGAGCTGTTTTTT. Amino acids: CASSQTSPARTGELFF. V is TRBV4-3 and J is TRBJ2-2; D ambiguous. The CDR3 is 16 residues long. V shed 2 bases and J shed 5 bases, with 15 bases lying between them. Germline CDR1 LGHNA, CDR2 YSLEER.